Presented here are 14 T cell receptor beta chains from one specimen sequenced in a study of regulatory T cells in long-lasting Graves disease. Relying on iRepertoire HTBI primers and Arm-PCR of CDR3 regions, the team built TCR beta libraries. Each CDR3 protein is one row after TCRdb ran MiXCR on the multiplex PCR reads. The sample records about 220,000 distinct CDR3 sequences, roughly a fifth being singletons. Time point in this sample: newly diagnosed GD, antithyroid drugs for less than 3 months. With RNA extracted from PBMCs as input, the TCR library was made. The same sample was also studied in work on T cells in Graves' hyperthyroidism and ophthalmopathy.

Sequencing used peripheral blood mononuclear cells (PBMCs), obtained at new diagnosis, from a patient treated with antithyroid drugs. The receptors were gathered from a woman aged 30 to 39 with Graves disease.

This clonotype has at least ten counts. Here the CDR3 DNA reads TGTGCCAGCAGTGAAGCCCCTCTACTAGCGAGCCTCACAGATACGCAGTATTTT. Amino acid sequence: CASSEAPLLASLTDTQYF. The chain joins TRBV6-1 to TRBJ2-3; 7 positions match TRBD2. Unmatched junction bases numbered 11, after V lost 0 bases and J lost 2 bases. CDR1 and CDR2 from the germline V gene are MNHNS and SASEGT. This CDR3 is built from 18 residues.

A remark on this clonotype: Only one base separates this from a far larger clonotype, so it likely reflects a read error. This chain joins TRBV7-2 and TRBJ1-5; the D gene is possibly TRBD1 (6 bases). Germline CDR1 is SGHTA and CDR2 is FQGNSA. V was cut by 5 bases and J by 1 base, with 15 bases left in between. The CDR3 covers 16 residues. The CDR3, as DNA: TGTACCAGCAGCCCGAACGGGGGGCAGAGCAATCAGCCCCAGCATTTT. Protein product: CTSSPNGGQSNQPQHF.

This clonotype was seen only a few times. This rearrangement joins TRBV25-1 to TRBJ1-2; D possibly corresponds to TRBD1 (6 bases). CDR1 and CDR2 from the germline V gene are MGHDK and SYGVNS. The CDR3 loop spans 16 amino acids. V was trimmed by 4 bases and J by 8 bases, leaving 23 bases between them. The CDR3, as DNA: TGTGCCAGCAGTGGGGTTCCCGGGACATTTTTTCGCGGCTACACCTTC. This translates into CASSGVPGTFFRGYTF.

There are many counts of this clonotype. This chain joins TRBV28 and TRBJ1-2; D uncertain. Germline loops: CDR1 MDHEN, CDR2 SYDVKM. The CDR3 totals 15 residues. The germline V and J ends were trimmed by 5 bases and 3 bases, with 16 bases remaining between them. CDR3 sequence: CASSPSPGRHYGYTF. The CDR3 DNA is TGTGCCAGCAGTCCGAGTCCAGGCCGACACTATGGCTACACCTTC.

The CDR3 bases are TGTGCCAGCAGTATGCGCGGGACCTTAAGGGGAGAGACCCAGTACTTC. This codes for CASSMRGTLRGETQYF. This chain connects TRBV27 to TRBJ2-5; possibly TRBD2 for D (6 bases). Germline-derived CDR1 and CDR2 are MNHEY and SMNVEV (reference sequence). The CDR3 spans 16 residues. V was clipped by 5 bases and J by 4 bases, with 20 bases between them.

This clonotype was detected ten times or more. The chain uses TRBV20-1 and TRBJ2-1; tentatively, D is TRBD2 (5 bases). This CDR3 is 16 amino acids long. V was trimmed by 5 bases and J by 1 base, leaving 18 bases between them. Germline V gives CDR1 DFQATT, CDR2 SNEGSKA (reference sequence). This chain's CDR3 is CSAGPTRGRSYNEQFF. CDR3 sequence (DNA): TGCAGTGCTGGGCCCACCCGGGGTAGGTCCTACAATGAGCAGTTCTTC.

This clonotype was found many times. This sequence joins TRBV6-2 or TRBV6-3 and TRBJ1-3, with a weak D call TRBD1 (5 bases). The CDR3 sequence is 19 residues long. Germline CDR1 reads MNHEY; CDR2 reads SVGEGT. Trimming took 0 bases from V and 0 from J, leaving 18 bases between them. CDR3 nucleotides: TGTGCCAGCAGTTACTCGAGCCGGGGACGTACCTTCTCTGGAAACACCATATATTTT. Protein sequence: CASSYSSRGRTFSGNTIYF.

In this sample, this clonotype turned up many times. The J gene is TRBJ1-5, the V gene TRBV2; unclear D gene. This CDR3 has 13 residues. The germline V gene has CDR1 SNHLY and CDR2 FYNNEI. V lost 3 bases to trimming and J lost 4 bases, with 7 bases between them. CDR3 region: CASSDAENQPQHF. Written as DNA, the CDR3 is TGTGCCAGCAGTGATGCGGAGAATCAGCCCCAGCATTTT.

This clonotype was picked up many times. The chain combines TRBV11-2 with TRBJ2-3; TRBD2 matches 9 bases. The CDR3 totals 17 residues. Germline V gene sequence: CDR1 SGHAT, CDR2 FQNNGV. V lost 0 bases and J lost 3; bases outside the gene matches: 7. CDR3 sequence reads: CASSLDGSGSWTDTQYF. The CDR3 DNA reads TGTGCCAGCAGCTTAGATGGTAGCGGGAGCTGGACAGATACGCAGTATTTT.

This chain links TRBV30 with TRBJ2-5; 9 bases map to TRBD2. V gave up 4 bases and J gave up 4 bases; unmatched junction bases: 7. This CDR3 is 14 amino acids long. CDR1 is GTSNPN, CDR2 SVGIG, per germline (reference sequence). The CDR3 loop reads CAWTAGGLPETQYF. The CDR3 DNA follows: TGTGCCTGGACTGCGGGAGGGCTTCCAGAGACCCAGTACTTC. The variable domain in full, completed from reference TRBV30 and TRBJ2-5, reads SQTIHQWPATLVQPVGSPLSLECTVEGTSNPNLYWYRQAAGRGLQLLFYSVGIGQISSEVPQNLSASRPQDRQFILSSKKLLLSDSGFYLCAWTAGGLPETQYFGPGTRLLVL.

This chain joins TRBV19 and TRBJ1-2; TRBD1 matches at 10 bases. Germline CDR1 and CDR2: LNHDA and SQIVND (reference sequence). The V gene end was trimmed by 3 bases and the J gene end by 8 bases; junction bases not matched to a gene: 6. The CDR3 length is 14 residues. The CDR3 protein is CASSMGTGVDGYTF. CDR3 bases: TGTGCCAGTAGTATGGGGACAGGGGTCGACGGCTACACCTTC.

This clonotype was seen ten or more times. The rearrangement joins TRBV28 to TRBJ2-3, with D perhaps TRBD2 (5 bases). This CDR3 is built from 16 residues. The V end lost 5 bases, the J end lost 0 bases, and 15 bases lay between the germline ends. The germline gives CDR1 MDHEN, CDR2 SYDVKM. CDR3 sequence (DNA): TGTGCCAGCAGTCCGCCCGGGCGGACTAGCACAGATACGCAGTATTTT. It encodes CASSPPGRTSTDTQYF.

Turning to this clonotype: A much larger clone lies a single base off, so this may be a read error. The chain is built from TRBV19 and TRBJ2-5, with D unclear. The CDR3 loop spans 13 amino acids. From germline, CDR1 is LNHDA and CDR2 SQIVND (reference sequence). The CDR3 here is CASSIDTQEIQYF. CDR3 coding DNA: TGTGCCAGTAGTATCGACACGCAAGAGATCCAGTACTTC.

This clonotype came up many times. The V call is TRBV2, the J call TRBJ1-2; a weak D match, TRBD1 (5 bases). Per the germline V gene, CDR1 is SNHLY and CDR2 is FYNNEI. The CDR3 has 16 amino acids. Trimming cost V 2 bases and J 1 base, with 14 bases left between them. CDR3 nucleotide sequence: TGTGCCAGCAGTGAACAGGGTCCCCCTCTTAACTATGGCTACACCTTC. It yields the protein CASSEQGPPLNYGYTF.